Presented here are 20 T cell receptor beta chains from one specimen sequenced in a study of blood T cell repertoires in COVID-19. The protocol was immunoSEQ multiplex PCR, while the TCRdb copy is restricted to in-frame clones and leaves out a portion. The repertoire consists of under 150,000 clones, with roughly 81% occurring once and the leading ten covering around 13%. Sequenced input: peripheral blood. The receptors derive from a human donor in a cohort sampled during active COVID-19.

The chain recombines TRBV19 with TRBJ2-7, with D maybe TRBD2 (5 bases). Per the germline V gene, CDR1 is LNHDA and CDR2 is SQIVND (reference sequence). Trimming left V 5 bases short and J 5 bases short, with 13 bases between. The CDR3 length is 13 residues. The CDR3 sequence is CASSQPPGNEQYF. DNA for the CDR3: TGTGCCAGTAGTCAACCCCCCGGGAACGAGCAGTACTTC.

This chain joins TRBV9 and TRBJ2-7; TRBD1 matches at 8 bases. J gave up 2 bases and V 3 bases, and 4 bases lay outside the gene matches. The CDR3 has 14 residues. CDR1 and CDR2 (germline): SGDLS, YYNGEE. Here the CDR3 DNA reads TGTGCCAGCAGCGCCTCGGACAGGGCCTACGAGCAGTACTTC. Protein product: CASSASDRAYEQYF.

Ten or more counts support this clone. CDR3 sequence reads: CASSKINPGQVYYEQYF. The DNA of the CDR3 is TGTGCCAGCAGTAAAATCAATCCGGGACAGGTTTACTACGAGCAGTACTTC. This rearrangement joins TRBV6-2 or TRBV6-3 to TRBJ2-7, with 8 bases lining up with TRBD1. V was clipped by 5 bases and J by 3 bases; unmatched bases: 15. The germline V gene has CDR1 MNHEY and CDR2 SVGEGT. The CDR3 sequence is 17 residues long.

This clone was observed at least ten times. The chain couples TRBV29-1 to TRBJ1-3, with D maybe TRBD1 (5 bases). This CDR3 contains 12 residues. CDR1 is SQVTM and CDR2 is ANQGSEA in the germline V gene. Trimming cost V 4 bases and J 4 bases, with 8 bases left between them. CDR3 loop: CSVVRAGNTIYF. The CDR3 DNA follows: TGCAGCGTTGTCAGGGCAGGAAACACCATATATTTT.

The chain couples TRBV7-9 to TRBJ2-3; 8 nucleotides line up with TRBD2. Germline CDR1 SEHNR, CDR2 FQNEAQ (reference sequence). The V gene end was trimmed by 7 bases and the J gene end by 2 bases; junction bases not matched to a gene: 5. The CDR3 is 14 amino acids. This CDR3 reads CASTLSGATDTQYF. For the CDR3, the DNA is TGTGCCAGCACCCTTAGCGGGGCCACAGATACGCAGTATTTT. Full variable domain (outside the CDR3, taken from reference TRBV7-9 and TRBJ2-3): DTGVSQNPRHKITKRGQNVTFRCDPISEHNRLYWYRQTLGQGPEFLTYFQNEAQLEKSRLLSDRFSAERPKGSFSTLEIQRTEQGDSAMYLCASTLSGATDTQYFGPGTRLTVL.

The chain joins TRBV3-1 (or the pseudogene TRBV3-2) to TRBJ2-5; 8 bases are a match to TRBD2. The CDR3 length is 15 residues. In germline, CDR1 is LGHDT, CDR2 YNNKEL (reference sequence). The trim removed 1 base at V and 4 bases at J, leaving 5 bases unmatched. CDR3 amino acids: CASSQVGGGVETQYF. CDR3 sequence (DNA): TGTGCCAGCAGCCAAGTCGGGGGGGGCGTAGAGACCCAGTACTTC.

The V gene is TRBV4-1, the J gene TRBJ2-2; D perhaps matches TRBD1 (5 bases). V dropped 0 bases and J dropped 4 bases, with 15 bases sitting between them. The CDR3 spans 17 residues. Germline V gene data show CDR1 as MGHRA and CDR2 as YSYEKL. The CDR3 DNA follows: TGCGCCAGCAGCCAAGAACCTCTTTCGACAGTCACCGGGGAGCTGTTTTTT. Its translation: CASSQEPLSTVTGELFF.

The rearrangement links TRBV5-1 to TRBJ1-2; tentatively, D is TRBD1 (5 bases). CDR3 length: 16 amino acids. The germline CDR1 and CDR2 sequences are SGHRS and YFSETQ. V lost 0 bases, J lost 0 bases, and 12 bases lay in between. CDR3 residues: CASSLEGVRSNYGYTF. CDR3 DNA: TGCGCCAGCAGCTTGGAAGGGGTCAGATCTAACTATGGCTACACCTTC.

The genes are TRBV7-6 and TRBJ2-7; maybe TRBD1 (5 bases). V shed 1 base and J shed 0 bases, with 10 bases lying between them. The CDR3 loop spans 15 amino acids. CDR1 and CDR2 from the germline V gene are SGHVS and FNYEAQ. CDR3 in amino acids: CASSLGGQNSYEQYF. The CDR3 DNA sequence: TGTGCCAGCAGCTTAGGGGGCCAGAACTCCTACGAGCAGTACTTC.

The chain joins TRBV28 to TRBJ2-6; 10 nucleotides agree with TRBD1. This CDR3 has 17 residues. Germline CDR1 is MDHEN and CDR2 is SYDVKM. The V segment lost 7 bases and the J segment 1 base; nucleotides outside the gene matches: 7. The CDR3 region is CASTRQGAGSGANVLTF. The CDR3 DNA reads TGTGCCAGCACCCGACAGGGGGCAGGGTCTGGGGCCAACGTCCTGACTTTC.

The gene calls are TRBV5-1 and TRBJ1-6, with 7 bases identical to TRBD1. The V segment lost 4 bases and the J segment 5 bases; nucleotides outside the gene matches: 3. Germline values: CDR1 SGHRS, CDR2 YFSETQ. The CDR3 is made up of 14 amino acids. CDR3 in amino acids: CASSGTENNSPLHF. CDR3 DNA sequence: TGCGCCAGCAGCGGGACAGAAAATAATTCACCCCTCCACTTT.

The chain links TRBV29-1 to TRBJ1-4; D is undetermined. The V end was cut by 4 bases, the J end by 5 bases, with 8 bases between. This CDR3 has 12 amino acids. The germline CDR1 and CDR2 sequences are SQVTM and ANQGSEA. The DNA of the CDR3 is TGCAGCGTTGCCGGGAGCAATGAAAAACTGTTTTTT. Translated: CSVAGSNEKLFF.

This rearrangement joins TRBV4-1 to TRBJ2-7; D is uncertain. Germline V CDR1 and CDR2: MGHRA, YSYEKL. V lost 0 bases to trimming and J lost 3 bases, with 12 bases between them. This CDR3 is 15 amino acids long. The CDR3 nucleotides read TGCGCCAGCAGCCAAGAACAGAACATTTTCTACGAGCAGTACTTC. Residues: CASSQEQNIFYEQYF.

The count of this clone is one. This chain connects TRBV5-1 to TRBJ1-2, with 9 nucleotides matching TRBD1. V dropped 4 bases and J dropped 2; count of bases not matched to a gene: 3. Germline CDR1 SGHRS, CDR2 YFSETQ. The CDR3 is 14 residues long. The CDR3 region is CASSPGTGNYGYTF. Here the CDR3 DNA reads TGCGCCAGCAGCCCCGGGACAGGGAACTATGGCTACACCTTC.

The chain has TRBV3-1 (or the pseudogene TRBV3-2) and TRBJ2-3; D possibly corresponds to TRBD1 (5 bases). Trimming shortened V by 1 base and J by 7 bases, and 12 bases separated the two germline ends. The germline V gene has CDR1 LGHDT and CDR2 YNNKEL (reference sequence). The CDR3 runs 14 residues. This chain's CDR3 is CASSQGGAVYTQYF. CDR3 DNA sequence: TGTGCCAGCAGCCAAGGGGGCGCGGTATATACGCAGTATTTT.

The rearrangement uses TRBV3-1 (or the pseudogene TRBV3-2) and TRBJ1-2; a possible D gene is TRBD1 (6 bases). V was shortened by 1 base and J by 8 bases, with 17 bases between the two germline ends. The CDR3 spans 15 residues. Germline lookup yields CDR1 LGHDT and CDR2 YNNKEL (reference sequence). The DNA for the CDR3 is TGTGCCAGCAGCCAAGTGTCCAGGGGCACGGGGGGCTACACCTTC. This translates into CASSQVSRGTGGYTF.

The rearrangement links TRBV12-3 or TRBV12-4 to TRBJ2-1; no reliable D call. The CDR3 totals 12 residues. V lost 6 bases, J lost 7 bases, and 10 bases lay in between. The CDR3 region has the DNA TGTGCCAGCAGGTCCTCAGGAAATGAGCAGTTCTTC. It encodes CASRSSGNEQFF.

In its sample, this clone was seen once. CDR3 amino acids: CASSLGGGFHQPQHF. The DNA for the CDR3 is TGTGCCAGCAGCCTTGGGGGGGGTTTCCATCAGCCCCAGCATTTT. V is TRBV7-2 and J is TRBJ1-5; D might be TRBD1 (5 bases). CDR3 length: 15 residues. V shed 5 bases and J shed 5 bases, with 16 bases lying between them. Looked up from germline, CDR1 is SGHTA and CDR2 is FQGNSA.

The rearrangement uses TRBV9 and TRBJ2-3; D is uncertain. The CDR3 has 15 amino acids. Trimming left V 5 bases short and J 2 bases short, with 15 bases between. Germline V gives CDR1 SGDLS, CDR2 YYNGEE. The CDR3 loop is CASSQTPNPTDTQYF. DNA of the CDR3: TGTGCCAGCAGTCAGACACCGAACCCCACAGATACGCAGTATTTT.

By share of the sample, this clone is medium-sized. The V gene is TRBV19, the J gene TRBJ2-1; 10 bases fit TRBD1. CDR3 length: 15 residues. The J segment lost 2 bases and the V segment lost 6 bases, leaving 4 bases of the junction unmatched. Germline values: CDR1 LNHDA, CDR2 SQIVND (reference sequence). CDR3 DNA sequence: TGTGCCAGTAGGGAGGGACAGGGGCCCTACAATGAGCAGTTCTTC. Translated: CASREGQGPYNEQFF.